One sample yielded the 6 T cell receptor beta chains listed below, sequenced in a study of blood T cell repertoires in COVID-19. The repertoire was sequenced with immunoSEQ multiplex PCR; TCRdb's copy has only in-frame clones and lacks some. The sample records approximately 62,000 clones, more than 80% being singletons. Sequencing was carried out using peripheral blood. The receptor set was obtained from a human donor with active COVID-19. The donor label of this sample is uncertain.

This chain joins TRBV19 and TRBJ2-7, with a tentative D call TRBD2 (6 bases). Trimming stripped 0 bases from V and 4 bases from J, with 13 bases between. This CDR3 has 15 amino acids. Germline V gene sequence: CDR1 LNHDA, CDR2 SQIVND (reference sequence). This CDR3 reads CASSIDRGLKYEQYF. The CDR3, as DNA: TGTGCCAGTAGTATAGATCGGGGACTCAAGTACGAGCAGTACTTC.

The CDR3 nucleotides read TGCGCCAGCAGCACCTCACCTAGGACAGGGGGCCTGGACGAGCAGTACTTC. Translated: CASSTSPRTGGLDEQYF. The chain combines TRBV5-1 with TRBJ2-7, with 11 nucleotides matching TRBD1. The ends lost 4 bases at V and 5 bases at J; junction bases unmatched: 14. This CDR3 has 17 residues. The germline V gene encodes CDR1 SGHRS and CDR2 YFSETQ.

This sequence joins TRBV12-5 and TRBJ1-5; 12 bases line up with TRBD1. The length of the CDR3 is 13 residues. The ends lost 6 bases at V and 7 bases at J; junction bases unmatched: 1. Germline lookup yields CDR1 LGHNT and CDR2 FRNRAP. CDR3 sequence reads: CASGGQGAQPQHF. The CDR3 DNA follows: TGTGCTAGTGGGGGACAGGGGGCGCAGCCCCAGCATTTT.

V is TRBV10-2 and J is TRBJ2-1; 8 positions match TRBD2. From germline, CDR1 is WSHSY and CDR2 SAAADI. V was clipped by 8 bases and J by 1 base; unmatched bases: 4. The CDR3 has 14 amino acids. The CDR3 DNA reads TGCGCCAGCTCCCTAGCGGGTTCCTACAATGAGCAGTTCTTC. This sequence encodes CASSLAGSYNEQFF.

The chain has TRBV6-2 or TRBV6-3 and TRBJ1-2; D unresolved. Germline CDR1 and CDR2: MNHEY and SVGEGT. Trimming removed 0 bases at V and 5 bases at J, with 10 bases between. The CDR3 consists of 14 residues. The CDR3 sequence is CASSYSLRSYGYTF. The CDR3 bases are TGTGCCAGCAGTTACTCGCTCAGAAGTTATGGCTACACCTTC.

V and J are TRBV7-2 and TRBJ2-7, with 9 bases that match TRBD2. V was clipped by 0 bases and J by 2 bases; unmatched bases: 5. CDR3 length equals 16 residues. In germline, CDR1 is SGHTA, CDR2 FQGNSA. The CDR3 nucleotides are TGTGCCAGCAGCTTAGCTGGGGGCGGGGGGGCCTACGAGCAGTACTTC. Translating gives CASSLAGGGGAYEQYF. Filled out from reference TRBV7-2 and TRBJ2-7, the complete variable domain reads GAGVSQSPSNKVTEKGKDVELRCDPISGHTALYWYRQSLGQGLEFLIYFQGNSAPDKSGLPSDRFSAERTGGSVSTLTIQRTQQEDSAVYLCASSLAGGGGAYEQYFGPGTRLTVT.